These T cell receptor beta chains were read from a single sample in a study of blood T cell repertoires in COVID-19. Sequencing used immunoSEQ multiplex PCR; TCRdb keeps in-frame clones, though not all of them. The sample contains roughly 220,000 clones, over 80% of which appear only once. Sequencing input: PBMCs or T cells enriched from blood (not recorded which). The source is a woman aged 40 to 49 who had recovered from COVID-19. Each CDR3 is given with its conserved first and last residue. The order of the fields is V gene, D gene, J gene, clone size, CDR3 protein, CDR3 DNA. D genes are given only for firm matches. The size entry is marked missing in some rows and otherwise reads once, few, many or a size class.

TRBV9	.	TRBJ2-3	.	CNRRGEGTDTQYF	TGTAACCGTCGCGGAGAGGGCACAGATACGCAGTATTTT
TRBV14	TRBD1	TRBJ2-7	.	CASNEQGAFNEQYF	TGTGCCAGCAACGAACAGGGGGCGTTCAACGAGCAGTACTTC
TRBV2	.	TRBJ1-1	.	CASMLERTEAFF	TGTGCCAGCATGTTGGAGAGGACTGAAGCTTTCTTT
TRBV7-9	.	TRBJ1-3	.	CASSLRGTVDSGNTIYF	TGTGCCAGCAGCCTGCGGGGGACCGTCGACTCTGGAAACACCATATATTTT
TRBV28	TRBD2	TRBJ2-1	once	CASSLSVRGSLGNEQFF	TGTGCCAGCAGTTTATCGGTGCGCGGGAGCCTAGGCAATGAGCAGTTCTTC
TRBV19	TRBD1	TRBJ1-1	.	CASSIELQGAGSNTEAFF	TGTGCCAGTAGTATAGAATTACAGGGGGCAGGGTCGAACACTGAAGCTTTCTTT
TRBV5-1	.	TRBJ1-2	.	CASSYTAGIKYGYTF	TGCGCCAGCAGCTATACAGCGGGCATAAAGTATGGCTACACCTTC
TRBV12-3/TRBV12-4	TRBD1	TRBJ2-1	.	CASSTGGSEQFF	TGTGCCAGCAGCACAGGGGGCAGTGAGCAGTTCTTC
TRBV19	.	TRBJ1-5	.	CASSIADGNQPQHF	TGTGCCAGTAGTATAGCAGATGGCAATCAGCCCCAGCATTTT
TRBV7-9	.	TRBJ2-3	.	CASSLDLQGTTTDTQYF	TGTGCCAGCAGCTTAGATCTCCAGGGGACTACCACAGATACGCAGTATTTT
TRBV15	TRBD1	TRBJ2-4	.	CATSRGDRENIQYF	TGTGCCACCAGCAGAGGCGACAGGGAAAACATTCAGTACTTC
TRBV6-5	.	TRBJ1-6	.	CASAAGENPPLHF	TGTGCCAGCGCGGCGGGGGAGAATCCACCCCTCCACTTT
TRBV11-3	.	TRBJ1-2	.	CASSLGGRNYGYTF	TGTGCCAGCAGCCTCGGGGGACGTAACTATGGCTACACCTTC
TRBV27	.	TRBJ2-6	.	CASSSLSGANVLTF	TGTGCCAGCAGTTCCCTCTCTGGGGCCAACGTCCTGACTTTC
TRBV19	TRBD2	TRBJ2-7	.	CASSSGTRTSYEQYF	TGTGCCAGTAGTTCCGGGACTAGGACGTCCTACGAGCAGTACTTC
TRBV11-2	.	TRBJ1-2	few	CASSRGRGQGYTF	TGTGCCAGCAGCCGAGGGCGAGGGCAGGGCTACACCTTC
TRBV5-6	.	TRBJ1-1	.	CASSLVTLRNTEAFF	TGTGCCAGCAGCTTGGTAACCCTGCGGAACACTGAAGCTTTCTTT
TRBV30	TRBD1	TRBJ2-5	.	CAWRRQGQETQYF	TGTGCCTGGAGGCGACAGGGCCAAGAGACCCAGTACTTC
TRBV28	.	TRBJ1-5	.	CASSSYTSRGGNQPQHF	TGTGCCAGCAGTTCCTACACGTCCAGGGGTGGCAATCAGCCCCAGCATTTT
TRBV18	TRBD1	TRBJ1-2	.	CASSPRTGGLDGYTF	TGTGCCAGCTCACCAAGGACAGGGGGATTAGATGGCTACACCTTC
TRBV5-1	.	TRBJ2-3	.	CASSWGASTDTQYF	TGCGCCAGCAGCTGGGGAGCTTCCACAGATACGCAGTATTTT
TRBV5-1	.	TRBJ1-1	.	CASSLGRVGTEAFF	TGCGCCAGCAGCTTGGGCAGGGTGGGGACTGAAGCTTTCTTT
TRBV9	.	TRBJ1-2	.	CASSVVQGTGYTF	TGTGCCAGCAGCGTCGTCCAGGGAACCGGCTACACCTTC
TRBV15	TRBD2	TRBJ2-5	.	CATSRLGSGSIMQETQYF	TGTGCCACCAGCAGACTTGGTAGCGGGAGTATTATGCAAGAGACCCAGTACTTC
TRBV29-1	.	TRBJ1-2	.	CSGTDTNYGYTF	TGCAGCGGGACAGACACTAACTATGGCTACACCTTC
TRBV5-4	TRBD2	TRBJ2-1	.	CASSPGTSGNGEQFF	TGTGCCAGCAGCCCCGGGACTAGCGGGAACGGGGAGCAGTTCTTC
TRBV2	TRBD1	TRBJ1-1	.	CASRAEQGATEAFF	TGTGCCAGCAGAGCCGAACAGGGGGCCACTGAAGCTTTCTTT
TRBV5-1	TRBD1	TRBJ1-5	.	CASSLFGQDQPQHF	TGCGCCAGCAGCTTGTTTGGACAGGATCAGCCCCAGCATTTT
TRBV6-4	.	TRBJ1-1	.	CASSEQVGTEAFF	TGTGCCAGCAGTGAACAGGTCGGAACTGAAGCTTTCTTT
TRBV9	.	TRBJ2-2	.	CASSYAGEFGELFF	TGTGCCAGCAGCTATGCGGGCGAGTTCGGGGAGCTGTTTTTT
TRBV5-5	TRBD1	TRBJ2-1	.	CASSPDRGGYNEQFF	TGTGCCAGCAGCCCTGACAGGGGAGGCTACAATGAGCAGTTCTTC
TRBV10-2	.	TRBJ2-3	.	CASSEPGYDTQYF	TGCGCCAGCAGTGAGCCCGGGTACGATACGCAGTATTTT
TRBV28	TRBD2	TRBJ2-1	.	CASTLRLAGGGEQFF	TGTGCCAGCACGTTAAGACTAGCGGGAGGTGGGGAGCAGTTCTTC
TRBV11-3	TRBD2	TRBJ2-5	.	CASSSRAGGPGETQYF	TGTGCCAGCAGCTCCCGGGCGGGAGGGCCGGGAGAGACCCAGTACTTC
TRBV28	.	TRBJ2-7	.	CASSLCATVYEQYF	TGTGCCAGCAGTTTATGCGCTACAGTCTACGAGCAGTACTTC
TRBV11-2	.	TRBJ2-4	.	CASSFNGGWDIQYF	TGTGCCAGCAGCTTTAATGGGGGGTGGGACATTCAGTACTTC
TRBV7-2	.	TRBJ2-3	few	CASSSTVGEGGTQYF	TGTGCCAGCAGCTCGACGGTTGGGGAAGGGGGTACGCAGTATTTT
TRBV7-9	.	TRBJ2-1	once	CAGGLNEQFF	TGTGCTGGGGGGTTAAATGAGCAGTTCTTC
TRBV9	.	TRBJ2-2	.	CASSGGTENGELFF	TGTGCCAGCAGTGGAGGGACCGAAAATGGGGAGCTGTTTTTT
TRBV28	.	TRBJ1-2	.	CASSLPDRPGGYTF	TGTGCCAGCAGTTTACCCGACAGGCCGGGGGGCTACACCTTC
TRBV3-1/TRBV3-2	.	TRBJ1-2	.	CASSQASVYGYTF	TGTGCCAGCAGCCAAGCCTCGGTCTATGGCTACACCTTC
TRBV7-9	TRBD1	TRBJ2-1	.	CASSKGTAPTLGRNEQFF	TGTGCCAGCAGTAAGGGGACAGCCCCGACGTTAGGTCGTAATGAGCAGTTCTTC
TRBV5-4	TRBD2	TRBJ2-3	once	CASSLAGDSGVTDTQYF	TGTGCCAGCAGCTTGGCCGGGGATAGCGGGGTCACAGATACGCAGTATTTT
TRBV19	TRBD1	TRBJ1-5	once	CASSTPGQGGFQPQHF	TGTGCCAGTAGTACTCCGGGACAGGGCGGCTTTCAGCCCCAGCATTTT